A selection of T cell receptor beta chains follows, all from one sample in a study of OX40 agonist ivuxolimab in advanced cancers. TCRdb's copy holds only in-frame clones and misses some; the assay was immunoSEQ multiplex PCR. The sample comprises under 25,000 clones, approximately 87% of which are singletons, and over 30% rests with the top ten. The sample in question was CD4+ or CD8+ T cells sorted from blood, obtained in a trial of the OX40 agonist ivuxolimab. The receptors shown here come from an adult with an advanced solid tumor such as melanoma, head and neck, liver or kidney cancer. Both conserved end residues are part of each CDR3. A D gene is named only where the DNA matches it firmly. Rows may omit the clone size; those that give it use once, few, many or a size class.

size	V	D	J	DNA	CDR3
.	TRBV2	.	TRBJ1-5	TGTGCCAGCAGCCCCGAGTCCCATAGCAATCAGCCCCAGCATTTT	CASSPESHSNQPQHF
few	TRBV5-1	.	TRBJ2-3	TGCGCCAGCAGCTTGGCCTCCGGGGGCACAGATACGCAGTATTTT	CASSLASGGTDTQYF
.	TRBV15	.	TRBJ2-1	TGTGCCACCAGCAGAGGCGGGATTGGCTCCTACAATGAGCAGTTCTTC	CATSRGGIGSYNEQFF
.	TRBV2	.	TRBJ1-6	TGTGCCAGCAAGTTACGGGTGGGGTCGTATAATTCACCCCTCCACTTT	CASKLRVGSYNSPLHF
once	TRBV7-8	.	TRBJ2-7	TGTGCCAGCAGCCCAACTAGGTCGGCCACCTACGAGCAGTACTTC	CASSPTRSATYEQYF
.	TRBV6-1	TRBD2	TRBJ2-7	TGTGCCAGCATCCTAGCGGCAGACTACGAGCAGTACTTC	CASILAADYEQYF
.	TRBV5-6	TRBD1	TRBJ2-7	TGTGCCAGCAGCTCGACAGGGATTTCCTACGAGCAGTACTTC	CASSSTGISYEQYF
few	TRBV10-3	.	TRBJ1-5	TGTGCCATCAGTGACTCGACCAATCAGCCCCAGCATTTT	CAISDSTNQPQHF
few	TRBV11-2	.	TRBJ1-3	TGTGCCAGCAGTAATCCGGCCTGGTCAAACACCATATATTTT	CASSNPAWSNTIYF
.	TRBV18	.	TRBJ2-5	TGTGCCAGCTCACTTCAGGGTCAAGAGACCCAGTACTTC	CASSLQGQETQYF
once	TRBV6-6	TRBD1	TRBJ1-4	TGTGCCAGCAGTCACTCAAATACAGGGGCAGGTGAAAAACTGTTTTTT	CASSHSNTGAGEKLFF
once	TRBV28	.	TRBJ1-1	TGTGCCAGCAGTTTACTCATAGGCCTGAACACTGAAGCTTTCTTT	CASSLLIGLNTEAFF
.	TRBV27	.	TRBJ1-2	TGTGCCAGCAGTCCCCGGGGACGGGCGAACTATGGCTACACCTTC	CASSPRGRANYGYTF
.	TRBV11-2	.	TRBJ2-3	TGTGCCAGCAGCCCATATACCCCGGGGGCGGATACGCAGTATTTT	CASSPYTPGADTQYF
.	TRBV9	.	TRBJ2-1	TGTGCCAGCAGCGTAGAAGGAAGGACGCCGTACAATGAGCAGTTCTTC	CASSVEGRTPYNEQFF
.	TRBV19	TRBD1	TRBJ2-2	TGTGCCAGTAGGAGGGGCAGGGGGAGCACCGGGGAGCTGTTTTTT	CASRRGRGSTGELFF
.	TRBV9	.	TRBJ2-7	TGTGCCAGCAGCGTAGGATCGGGCGGCGAGCAGTACTTC	CASSVGSGGEQYF
.	TRBV11-1	.	TRBJ1-3	TGTGCCAGCAGCTTACTGGAAAACACCATATATTTT	CASSLLENTIYF
.	TRBV7-9	TRBD1	TRBJ1-2	TGTGCCAGCAGCCCACCGGGACAGGGGTTGTATGGCTACACCTTC	CASSPPGQGLYGYTF
.	TRBV27	.	TRBJ2-7	TGTGCCACCTCCGGGACAAGGGTACGCGGGCAGTACTTC	CATSGTRVRGQYF
medium-sized	TRBV7-2	.	TRBJ2-1	TGTGCCAGCAGCTTACCCCCTAGCGATGAGCAGTTCTTC	CASSLPPSDEQFF
.	TRBV19	.	TRBJ2-2	TGTGCCAGTAGTCACGACAGGCAACGCCGGGAGCTGTTTTTT	CASSHDRQRRELFF
once	TRBV11-2	TRBD1	TRBJ2-7	TGTGCCAGCAGCCAAAACTCGGGACAGATCTCCTACGAGCAGTACTTC	CASSQNSGQISYEQYF
.	TRBV29-1	.	TRBJ2-7	TGCAGCGTTAGGGTGGGGACCCACGAGCAGTACTTC	CSVRVGTHEQYF
.	TRBV15	.	TRBJ1-1	TGTGCCACCAGCCGAGGGGCAGCCATAGAAGCTTTCTTT	CATSRGAAIEAFF
.	TRBV30	.	TRBJ2-3	TGTGCCTGGAGTGGGTACACAGATACGCAGTATTTT	CAWSGYTDTQYF
.	TRBV30	.	TRBJ1-1	TGTGCCTGGAGTGTACACGAGGCTGAAGCTTTCTTT	CAWSVHEAEAFF
few	TRBV5-1	.	TRBJ2-3	TGCGCCAGCAGCTTGGCTCGGGCCAAGGGCACAGATACGCAGTATTTT	CASSLARAKGTDTQYF
.	TRBV11-2	.	TRBJ2-7	TGTGCCAGCAGCTTTACCAGTGACTACGAGCAGTACTTC	CASSFTSDYEQYF
.	TRBV28	.	TRBJ1-1	TGTGCCAGCACCTCTTCCGGTGGACCCTTGAACACTGAAGCTTTCTTT	CASTSSGGPLNTEAFF
.	TRBV19	TRBD1	TRBJ1-4	TGTGCCAGTAGTTCGGACAGGGGGCGAGAAAAACTGTTTTTT	CASSSDRGREKLFF
.	TRBV10-3	TRBD1	TRBJ2-5	TGTGCCATCAAGGGACAGGGGGAAGAGACCCAGTACTTC	CAIKGQGEETQYF
.	TRBV19	.	TRBJ2-7	TGTGCCAGTAGGGACCAGGCGACCTACGAGCAGTACTTC	CASRDQATYEQYF
.	TRBV2	.	TRBJ2-3	TGTGCCAGCAGTGGCCCAGGAGGAGGGCATTTAGATACGCAGTATTTT	CASSGPGGGHLDTQYF
.	TRBV7-9	.	TRBJ2-2	TGTGCCAGCGGACCCTCACTCGTCAACCCCGGGGAGCTGTTTTTT	CASGPSLVNPGELFF
.	TRBV19	.	TRBJ1-3	TGTGCCAGTCGACCCCGTGGAAGCAGGGCCAATGGAAACACCATATATTTT	CASRPRGSRANGNTIYF
.	TRBV5-6	.	TRBJ2-7	TGTGCCAGCAGCCCGAGTGGGAGGCTAGCTTACGAGCAGTACTTC	CASSPSGRLAYEQYF
.	TRBV5-4	TRBD1	TRBJ2-5	TGTGCCAGCAGCTTGGGGGACAGAGGGCGCGAGACCCAGTACTTC	CASSLGDRGRETQYF
few	TRBV5-1	TRBD1	TRBJ1-1	TGCGCCAGCAGCACTGACAGGGGGGACACTGAAGCTTTCTTT	CASSTDRGDTEAFF
.	TRBV6-5	.	TRBJ2-2	TGTGCCAGCAGTTATCGTACAGAGCTATACACCGGGGAGCTGTTTTTT	CASSYRTELYTGELFF
once	TRBV27	TRBD1	TRBJ2-7	TGTGCCAGCAGTTCCGAGCGCGGACAGGGTAGGGTCCTCTACGAGCAGTACTTC	CASSSERGQGRVLYEQYF
.	TRBV5-1	.	TRBJ1-6	TGCGCCAGCGGCCGAGAGATTGAGGATTCACCCCTCCACTTT	CASGREIEDSPLHF
.	TRBV30	TRBD2	TRBJ2-1	TGTGCCTGGAGTGGCCGACTAGCGGTCGGAGGCGATGAGCAGTTCTTC	CAWSGRLAVGGDEQFF
.	TRBV27	.	TRBJ2-7	TGTGCCAGCAGATTGGGGTCGTCCGAGCAGTACTTC	CASRLGSSEQYF
.	TRBV5-4	.	TRBJ1-3	TGTGCCAGCAGCTTGAGAGGAACTGGAAACACCATATATTTT	CASSLRGTGNTIYF
.	TRBV4-1	TRBD1	TRBJ2-7	TGCGCCAGCAGCCAAGTAGGGACAGACGAGCAGTACTTC	CASSQVGTDEQYF